The clone carrying this T cell receptor beta chain was recorded only once. The source of the sample is a study of shared T cell receptors in the human thymus. Sequencing was performed with immunoSEQ multiplex PCR; in TCRdb, only in-frame clones are kept and a portion is missing. In the table there are 500,000 to 750,000 clones, 88% of which are singletons. These data were likewise used in another study, on human thymus T cells. That work states: Each of the donors was a healthy Finnish infant who was undergoing open corrective cardiac surgery for congenital heart defects. Surgeons resected thymus tissue during corrective heart surgery. Thymic and blood repertoires seemed to show skewed V and J gene use. Thymic TCR repertoires of unrelated people reportedly overlapped highly.

Sequenced: thymocytes. The clonotype comes from a boy in the first two years of life with a congenital heart defect.

CDR3 in DNA: TGTGCCAGTAGTAACTCCAGGGGCTACACCTTC. It translates to CASSNSRGYTF. This rearrangement joins TRBV19 to TRBJ1-2; D is ambiguous. There are 11 residues in the CDR3. The ends were cut back, 4 bases at V and 8 bases at J, with 8 bases in the middle. Germline V gene sequence: CDR1 LNHDA, CDR2 SQIVND (reference sequence).